This record concerns one T cell receptor beta chain sequence. Its antigen is not identified. TCRdb re-analysed the reads in MiXCR, keeping a single row per CDR3 protein. The profile covers about 830,000 distinct CDR3 sequences, with over 25% appearing a single time and around 12% taken by the ten largest. This entry belongs to a study of T cell repertoires in cytomegalovirus infection. About the research overall: Epitope selection comprised recently identified HLA-C-restricted CMV epitopes and well-studied HLA-B-restricted CMV epitopes. Public TCR beta signatures provided an indication of both CMV infection and a matching HLA type. Study-wide points: Dominating the ex vivo response were TCR beta clonotypes that were CMV-specific and HLA-C-restricted. Totalled public TCR beta family frequency picked out people who carried CMV plus the relevant HLA.

The V end was cut by 5 bases, the J end by 3 bases, with 13 bases between. CDR1 is LNHNV and CDR2 is YYDKDF in the germline V gene (reference sequence). This CDR3 is 15 amino acids long. This receptor was obtained from a human donor in good health (CMV status not recorded). Some clones in this sample may be carry-over from other donors' samples. J is TRBJ1-4 and V is TRBV15, with D unresolved. Sample: cultured CD8+ T cells from PBMCs, taken from culture after CMV antigen stimulation. The CDR3 coding sequence is TGTGCCACCAGCTATAGTAGACGCGCTAATGAAAAACTGTTTTTT. Protein: CATSYSRRANEKLFF.